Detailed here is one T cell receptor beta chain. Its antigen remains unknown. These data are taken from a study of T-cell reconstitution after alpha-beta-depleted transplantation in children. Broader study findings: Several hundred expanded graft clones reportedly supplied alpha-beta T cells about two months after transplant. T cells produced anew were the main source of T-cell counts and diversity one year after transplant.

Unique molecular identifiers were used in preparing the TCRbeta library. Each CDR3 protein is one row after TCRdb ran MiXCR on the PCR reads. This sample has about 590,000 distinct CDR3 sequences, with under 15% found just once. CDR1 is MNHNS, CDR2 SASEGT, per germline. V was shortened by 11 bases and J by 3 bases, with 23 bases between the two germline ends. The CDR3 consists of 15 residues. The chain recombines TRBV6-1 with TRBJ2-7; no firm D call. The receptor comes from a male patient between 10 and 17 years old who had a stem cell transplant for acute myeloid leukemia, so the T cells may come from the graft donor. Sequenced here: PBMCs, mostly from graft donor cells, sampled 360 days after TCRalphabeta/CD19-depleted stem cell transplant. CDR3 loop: CAVKGETGHNYEQYF. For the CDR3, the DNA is TGTGCCGTGAAGGGTGAGACGGGTCACAACTACGAGCAGTACTTC.